This TCR beta chain derives from a study of T-cell memory formation after mild COVID-19. Trimming removed 8 bases from V and 6 bases from J; junction bases left unmatched: 17. This CDR3 is 16 amino acids long. Germline loops: CDR1 SGHRS, CDR2 YFSETQ. TCRdb analysed the 5' RACE reads with MiXCR anew, one entry per CDR3 protein. The sample shows around 340,000 distinct CDR3 sequences, under 15% of them seen only once. This sequence was found in a man aged 18 to 35 who had mild COVID-19 (a few samples of this study predate the infection). Cell type and time point are not known. The chain joins TRBV5-1 to TRBJ2-1, with TRBD1 matching 7 bases. Sequenced material: PBMCs or a T cell subset sorted from them (not recorded which). The CDR3: CASTRQGGPQFNEQFF. The CDR3 nucleotides are TGCGCCAGTACAAGACAGGGCGGCCCTCAATTCAATGAGCAGTTCTTC.